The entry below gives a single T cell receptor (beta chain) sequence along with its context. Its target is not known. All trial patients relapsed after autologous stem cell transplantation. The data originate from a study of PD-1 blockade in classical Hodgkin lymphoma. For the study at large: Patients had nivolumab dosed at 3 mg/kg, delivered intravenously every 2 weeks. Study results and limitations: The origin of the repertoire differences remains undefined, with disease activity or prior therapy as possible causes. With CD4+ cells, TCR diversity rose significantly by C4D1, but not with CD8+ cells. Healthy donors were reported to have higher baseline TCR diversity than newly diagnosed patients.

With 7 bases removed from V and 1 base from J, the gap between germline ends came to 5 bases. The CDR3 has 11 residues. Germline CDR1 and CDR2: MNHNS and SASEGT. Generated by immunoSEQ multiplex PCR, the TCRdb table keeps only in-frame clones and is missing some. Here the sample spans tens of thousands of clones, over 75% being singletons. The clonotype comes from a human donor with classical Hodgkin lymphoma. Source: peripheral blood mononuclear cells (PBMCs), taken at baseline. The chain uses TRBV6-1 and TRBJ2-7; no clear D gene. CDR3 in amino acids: CASTGSYEQYF. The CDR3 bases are TGTGCCAGCACTGGGTCCTACGAGCAGTACTTC.